Following are 3 T cell receptor beta chains from one sample sequenced in a study of control samples from healthy donors and cancer patients. Repertoires were generated with immunoSEQ multiplex PCR, while TCRdb's copy carries only in-frame clones and drops some. The sample has over 80,000 clones; 85% are singletons. The material sequenced was blood. Receptor source: a man aged 25 to 40 in good health.

The gene calls are TRBV6-1 and TRBJ2-3; TRBD2 agrees at 9 bases. CDR1 and CDR2 (germline): MNHNS, SASEGT. Trimming cost V 1 base and J 4 bases; bases outside gene matches: 3. There are 15 residues in the CDR3. CDR3 sequence: CASSEEAGGSDTQYF. The DNA for the CDR3 is TGTGCCAGCAGTGAAGAAGCGGGGGGCTCAGATACGCAGTATTTT.

V gene TRBV5-1 combines with J gene TRBJ2-7, with TRBD2 identical over 8 bases. The CDR3 extends over 14 amino acids. CDR1 is SGHRS, CDR2 YFSETQ, per germline. V lost 0 bases and J lost 4; bases outside the gene matches: 3. The CDR3 here is CASSLAGTRYEQYF. The CDR3, as DNA: TGCGCCAGCAGCTTGGCAGGGACTAGGTACGAGCAGTACTTC.

The chain links TRBV5-1 to TRBJ2-1; 7 bases are shared with TRBD2. Germline V gene lookup returns CDR1 SGHRS and CDR2 YFSETQ. The CDR3 is 15 amino acids. Trimming removed 4 bases from V and 4 bases from J; junction bases left unmatched: 8. The CDR3 here is CASSLGGGSYNEQFF. The CDR3 nucleotides read TGCGCCAGCAGCCTGGGCGGGGGATCTTACAATGAGCAGTTCTTC.